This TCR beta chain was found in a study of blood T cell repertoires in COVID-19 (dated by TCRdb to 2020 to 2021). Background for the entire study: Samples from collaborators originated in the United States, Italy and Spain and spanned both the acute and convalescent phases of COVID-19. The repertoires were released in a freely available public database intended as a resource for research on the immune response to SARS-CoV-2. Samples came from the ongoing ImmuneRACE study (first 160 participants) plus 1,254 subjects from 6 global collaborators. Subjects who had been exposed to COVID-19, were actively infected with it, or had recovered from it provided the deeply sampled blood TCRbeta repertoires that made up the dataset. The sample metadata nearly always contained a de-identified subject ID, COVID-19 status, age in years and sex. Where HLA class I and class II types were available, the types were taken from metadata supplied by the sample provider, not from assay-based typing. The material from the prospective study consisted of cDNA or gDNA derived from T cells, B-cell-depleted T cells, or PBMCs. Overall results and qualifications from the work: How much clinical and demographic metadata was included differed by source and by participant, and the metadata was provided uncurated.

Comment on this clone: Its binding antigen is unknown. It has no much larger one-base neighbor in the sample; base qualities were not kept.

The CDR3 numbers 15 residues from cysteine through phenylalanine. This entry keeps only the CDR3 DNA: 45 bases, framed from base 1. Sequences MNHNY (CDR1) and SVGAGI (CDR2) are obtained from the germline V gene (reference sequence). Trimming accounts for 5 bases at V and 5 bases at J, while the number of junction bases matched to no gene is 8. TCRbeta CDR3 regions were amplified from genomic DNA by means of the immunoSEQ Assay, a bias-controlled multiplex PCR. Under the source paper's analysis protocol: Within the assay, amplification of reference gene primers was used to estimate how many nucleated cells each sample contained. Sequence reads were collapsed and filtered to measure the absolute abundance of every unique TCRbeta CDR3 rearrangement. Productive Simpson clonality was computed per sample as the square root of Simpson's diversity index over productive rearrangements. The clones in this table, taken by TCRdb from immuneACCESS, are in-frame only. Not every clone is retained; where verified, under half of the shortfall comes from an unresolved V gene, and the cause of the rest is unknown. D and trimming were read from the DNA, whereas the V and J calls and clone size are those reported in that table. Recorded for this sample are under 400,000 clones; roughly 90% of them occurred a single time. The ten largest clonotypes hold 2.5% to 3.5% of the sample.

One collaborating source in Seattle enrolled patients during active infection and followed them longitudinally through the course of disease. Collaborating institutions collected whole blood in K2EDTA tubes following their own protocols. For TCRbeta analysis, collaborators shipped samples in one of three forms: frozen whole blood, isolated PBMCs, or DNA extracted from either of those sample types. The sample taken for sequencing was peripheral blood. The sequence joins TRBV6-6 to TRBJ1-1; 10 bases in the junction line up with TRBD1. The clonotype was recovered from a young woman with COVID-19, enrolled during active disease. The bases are TGTGCCAGCAGTCCCGGACAGGGGGTAAAAACTGAAGCTTTCTTT. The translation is CASSPGQGVKTEAFF.